Listed here are 7 T cell receptor beta chains from one sample, sequenced in a study of shared clonotypes between healthy human individuals (dated by TCRdb to 2020 to 2022). Libraries were prepared through the immunoSEQ multiplex PCR assay. The clones in this table, taken by TCRdb from immuneACCESS, are in-frame only. Not every clone is retained; where verified, under half of the shortfall comes from an unresolved V gene, and the cause of the rest is unknown. Counted in this sample were 640,000 or so clones; 72% of them appeared once. The ten largest clonotypes hold roughly 1.8% of the sample. Sequencing was performed on memory CD4+ T cells sorted from blood. The intended sense of this specimen's cell subset or site label: CD45RA-negative fraction. These receptors all come from a woman aged 30 to 39 in good health.

The V call is TRBV5-8, the J call TRBJ1-4; 8 bases match TRBD1. The V gene's germline CDR1 is SGHTS and CDR2 YDEGEE. The V gene end was trimmed by 2 bases and the J gene end by 8 bases; junction bases not matched to a gene: 8. There are 15 residues in the CDR3. CDR3 in amino acids: CASSFGQGDEEKLFF. As DNA, the CDR3 is TGTGCCAGCAGCTTTGGACAGGGAGACGAGGAAAAACTGTTTTTT.

This clone turned up a few times. CDR3: CASSPDSGPSTDTQYF. CDR3 sequence (DNA): TGTGCCAGCAGCCCGGACTCGGGGCCGAGCACAGATACGCAGTATTTT. The rearrangement links TRBV7-9 to TRBJ2-3; D could derive from TRBD1 or TRBD2 (5 bases each). This CDR3 contains 16 residues. Germline lookup yields CDR1 SEHNR and CDR2 FQNEAQ (reference sequence). Trimming removed 5 bases at V and 0 bases at J, with 15 bases between.

About this clone itself: Other nucleotide sequences from this sample produce the same CDR3. In DNA form, the CDR3 reads TGCGCCAGCAGCTTGGACAGCCTCTCCTACAATGAGCAGTTCTTC. It specifies CASSLDSLSYNEQFF. This chain connects TRBV5-1 to TRBJ2-1; D ambiguous. CDR1 is SGHRS, CDR2 YFSETQ, per germline. The CDR3 extends over 15 amino acids. V dropped 0 bases and J dropped 0 bases, with 7 bases sitting between them.

The V gene is TRBV15, the J gene TRBJ2-7; D is unclear. Trimming cost V 0 bases and J 3 bases, with 18 bases left between them. Germline V lookup: CDR1 LNHNV, CDR2 YYDKDF (reference sequence). This CDR3 is 17 amino acids long. The CDR3: CATSRDLSYTVFYEQYF. In DNA, the CDR3 is TGTGCCACCAGCAGAGATCTAAGCTACACGGTCTTCTACGAGCAGTACTTC.

V usage is TRBV10-2 and J usage is TRBJ1-3; D may be TRBD1 (5 bases). CDR3 size: 13 residues. CDR1 and CDR2 from the germline V gene are WSHSY and SAAADI. V dropped 4 bases and J dropped 7 bases, with 11 bases sitting between them. CDR3 sequence reads: CASSVHRSNTIYF. CDR3 nucleotide sequence: TGCGCCAGCAGTGTTCACAGGTCGAACACCATATATTTT.

The table lists this clone with a few counts. The chain employs TRBV5-4 and TRBJ2-5; 7 positions match TRBD2. CDR1 is SGHNT and CDR2 is YYREEE in the germline V gene (reference sequence). The CDR3 extends over 18 amino acids. The trim removed 0 bases at V and 5 bases at J, leaving 16 bases unmatched. The CDR3 region is CASSLGRRSGRGWETQYF. CDR3 in DNA: TGTGCCAGCAGCTTGGGCCGGCGGTCAGGGAGGGGTTGGGAGACCCAGTACTTC. The full variable domain, completed using reference TRBV5-4 and TRBJ2-5, is ETGVTQSPTHLIKTRGQQVTLRCSSQSGHNTVSWYQQALGQGPQFIFQYYREEENGRGNFPPRFSGLQFPNYSSELNVNALELDDSALYLCASSLGRRSGRGWETQYFGPGTRLLVL.

The J gene is TRBJ2-3, the V gene TRBV4-2, with a weak D call TRBD2 (6 bases). Germline-derived CDR1 and CDR2 are LGHNA and YNFKEQ. The CDR3 consists of 16 residues. Trimming left V 5 bases short and J 0 bases short, with 15 bases between. The CDR3 DNA reads as TGTGCCAGCAGCGGTAGTAGCGGATTAAGCACAGATACGCAGTATTTT. Its protein is CASSGSSGLSTDTQYF.